This passage covers 4 T cell receptor beta chains from one sample sequenced in a study of blood T cell repertoires in COVID-19. Profiled with immunoSEQ multiplex PCR; TCRdb holds only in-frame clones, not every one. The sample includes around 93,000 clones, around 80% of them seen just once. The sequenced sample consisted of peripheral blood. These receptors were taken from a man in his sixties with acute or convalescent COVID-19.

The gene calls are TRBV5-6 and TRBJ1-1; maybe TRBD1 (6 bases). Germline CDR1 reads SGHDT; CDR2 reads YYEEEE. CDR3 length: 12 amino acids. V gave up 4 bases and J gave up 5 bases, with 9 bases separating them. Here the CDR3 reads CASSRQGTEAFF. CDR3 DNA sequence: TGTGCCAGCAGCCGCCAGGGGACTGAAGCTTTCTTT.

This chain connects TRBV19 to TRBJ1-3, with TRBD1 identical over 8 bases. This CDR3 has 14 residues. V lost 8 bases to trimming and J lost 0 bases; unmatched junction nucleotides: 3. Germline V gives CDR1 LNHDA, CDR2 SQIVND (reference sequence). CDR3 nucleotide sequence: TGTGCCAGTGGTGGGACAGGCTCTGGAAACACCATATATTTT. It yields the protein CASGGTGSGNTIYF. Supplemented by reference TRBV19 and TRBJ1-3, the full variable domain reads DGGITQSPKYLFRKEGQNVTLSCEQNLNHDAMYWYRQDPGQGLRLIYYSQIVNDFQKGDIAEGYSVSREKKESFPLTVTSAQKNPTAFYLCASGGTGSGNTIYFGEGSWLTVV.

This clone was counted once. The junction shows a germline mismatch at one end, possibly a read error. The chain's CDR3 is CAGSFDWTGVDADTQYF. In DNA, the CDR3 is TGTGCCGGCAGTTTCGACTGGACAGGGGTGGATGCGGATACGCAGTATTTT. The gene calls are TRBV27 and TRBJ2-3, with 9 bases that match TRBD1. Germline V gene lookup returns CDR1 MNHEY and CDR2 SMNVEV (reference sequence). There are 17 residues in the CDR3.

The chain links TRBV7-8 to TRBJ2-7; perhaps TRBD1 as D (6 bases). Per germline, CDR1 SGHVS and CDR2 FQNEAQ. Trimming took off 5 bases at V and 0 bases at J, with 8 bases between the two ends. CDR3 length: 13 amino acids. CDR3 coding DNA: TGTGCCAGCAGCCCGGGACACTCCTACGAGCAGTACGTC. Amino acids: CASSPGHSYEQYV.